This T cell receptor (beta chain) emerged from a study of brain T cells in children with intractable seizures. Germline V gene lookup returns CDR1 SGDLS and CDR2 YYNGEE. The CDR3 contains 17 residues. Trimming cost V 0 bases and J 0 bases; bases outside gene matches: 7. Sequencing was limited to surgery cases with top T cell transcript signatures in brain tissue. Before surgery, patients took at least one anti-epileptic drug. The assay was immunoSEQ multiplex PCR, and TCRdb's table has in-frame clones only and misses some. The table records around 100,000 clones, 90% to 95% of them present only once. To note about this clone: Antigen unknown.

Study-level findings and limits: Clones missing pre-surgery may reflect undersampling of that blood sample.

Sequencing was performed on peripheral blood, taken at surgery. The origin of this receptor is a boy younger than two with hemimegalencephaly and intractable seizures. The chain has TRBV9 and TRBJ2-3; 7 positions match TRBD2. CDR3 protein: CASSVVGGRASTDTQYF. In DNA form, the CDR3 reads TGTGCCAGCAGCGTAGTGGGAGGGAGGGCTAGCACAGATACGCAGTATTTT.